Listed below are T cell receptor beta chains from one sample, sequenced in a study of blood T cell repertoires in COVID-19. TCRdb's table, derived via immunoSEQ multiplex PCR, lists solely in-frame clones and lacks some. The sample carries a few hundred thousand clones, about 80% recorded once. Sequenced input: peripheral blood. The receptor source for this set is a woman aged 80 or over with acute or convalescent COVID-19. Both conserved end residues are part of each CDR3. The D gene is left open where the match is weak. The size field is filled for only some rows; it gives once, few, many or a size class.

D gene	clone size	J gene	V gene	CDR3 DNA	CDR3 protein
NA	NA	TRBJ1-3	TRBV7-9	TGTGCCAGCCCCGGGTACGGGGGTGTAGGAAACACCATATATTTT	CASPGYGGVGNTIYF
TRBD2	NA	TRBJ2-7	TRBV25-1	TGTGCCAGCAGTGGGCCGGGACTAGCGAGAAGCTACGAGCAGTACTTC	CASSGPGLARSYEQYF
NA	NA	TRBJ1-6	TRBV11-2	TGTGCCAGCAGCTTAGACCCGAATTCACCCCTCCACTTT	CASSLDPNSPLHF
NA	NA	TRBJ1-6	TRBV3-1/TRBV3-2	TGTGCCAGCAGCCAAGCCGCGGTTTCACCCCTCCACTTT	CASSQAAVSPLHF
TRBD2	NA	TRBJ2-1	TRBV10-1	TGCGCCAGCGGAGGACTAGGTGACAATGAGCAGTTCTTC	CASGGLGDNEQFF
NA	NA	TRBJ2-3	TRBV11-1	TGTGCCAGCAGCTTAGAGCGGTCGGGAGATACGCAGTATTTT	CASSLERSGDTQYF
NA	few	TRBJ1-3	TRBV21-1	TGTGCCAGCAAAAAGAGGCGAATCTTTGGAAACACCATATATTTT	CASKKRRIFGNTIYF
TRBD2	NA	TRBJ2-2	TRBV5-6	TGTGCCAGCAGCAAGAGGACTAGCGGGATAAGTCCCGGGGAGCTGTTTTTT	CASSKRTSGISPGELFF
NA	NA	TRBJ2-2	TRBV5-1	TGCGCCAGCAGCTTGGAGCTCGGGGAGCTGTTTTTT	CASSLELGELFF
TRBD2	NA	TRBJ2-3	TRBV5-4	TGTGCCAGCAGCCCGCGACTAGCGGGGGCAACAGATACGCAGTATTTT	CASSPRLAGATDTQYF
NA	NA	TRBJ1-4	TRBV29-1	TGCAGCGTGCAGACAGGAGGAAGCGAAAAACTGTTTTTT	CSVQTGGSEKLFF
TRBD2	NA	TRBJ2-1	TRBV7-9	TGTGCCAGCAGCTCCCGGACTAGCGGTGAGCAGTTCTTC	CASSSRTSGEQFF
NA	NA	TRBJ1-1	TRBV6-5	TGTGCCAGCAGACACGACACCCTGGGGAACACTGAAGCTTTCTTT	CASRHDTLGNTEAFF
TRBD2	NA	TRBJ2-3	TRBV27	TGTGCCAGCACCCGGGGGGGGTACACAGATACGCAGTATTTT	CASTRGGYTDTQYF
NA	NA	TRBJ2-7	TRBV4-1	TGCGCCAGCAGCCAATCGAGTTACGAGCAGTACTTC	CASSQSSYEQYF
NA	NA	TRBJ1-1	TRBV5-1	TGCGCCAGCAGCTCTAATACGCAGGCCAGCACTGAAGCTTTCTTT	CASSSNTQASTEAFF
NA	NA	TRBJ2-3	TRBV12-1	TGTGCCAGCAGCTGCCTCGTAACTAGCGGTCCCTGCACAGATACGCAGTATTTT	CASSCLVTSGPCTDTQYF
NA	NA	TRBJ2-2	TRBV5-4	TGTGCCAGCAGCGGGGACTCTTCTAAGGTGGCCGGGGAGCTGTTTTTT	CASSGDSSKVAGELFF
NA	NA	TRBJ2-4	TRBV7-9	TGTGCCAGCAGCTTAGTAGCAACAGGCCCACAAAACATTCAGTACTTC	CASSLVATGPQNIQYF
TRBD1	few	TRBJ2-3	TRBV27	TGTGCCAGCACCAGAGGGTGGACAGGGAGCACAGATACGCAGTATTTT	CASTRGWTGSTDTQYF
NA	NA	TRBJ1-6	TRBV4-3	TGCGCCAGCAGCCAAGTCTCAGGGCCCAATTCACCCCTCCACTTT	CASSQVSGPNSPLHF
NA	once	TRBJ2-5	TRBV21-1	TGTGCCAGCCCCTTGTCGGTCCAAGAGACCCAGTACTTC	CASPLSVQETQYF
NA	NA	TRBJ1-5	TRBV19	TGTGCCACCGCCGGGGATAGCAATCAGCCCCAGCATTTT	CATAGDSNQPQHF
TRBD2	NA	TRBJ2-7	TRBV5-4	TGTGCCAGCAGCTTTTTCCTAGCGGGAGGTGGCTCCTACGAGCAGTACTTC	CASSFFLAGGGSYEQYF
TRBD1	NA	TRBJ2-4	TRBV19	TGTGCCAGTAGTAGCCGACAGGGAACAGACATTCAGTACTTC	CASSSRQGTDIQYF
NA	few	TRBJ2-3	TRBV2	TGTGCCAGCAGTGTCTCGGGAGATACGCAGTATTTT	CASSVSGDTQYF
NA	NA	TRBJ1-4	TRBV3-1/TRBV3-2	TGTGCCAGCAGCCCCCGACAGGAAAAACTGTTTTTT	CASSPRQEKLFF
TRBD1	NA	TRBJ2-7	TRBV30	TGTGCCTGGAGTCGAGACAGGGTGGATCTGCAGTACTTC	CAWSRDRVDLQYF
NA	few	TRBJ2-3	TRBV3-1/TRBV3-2	TGTGCCAGCAGCCAGTTGGGCAGGAGGTCAGATACGCAGTATTTT	CASSQLGRRSDTQYF
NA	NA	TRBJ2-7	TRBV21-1	TGTGCCAGCAGCAAAGGGGCGGGGACAGGGCCCGGCGAGCAGTACTTC	CASSKGAGTGPGEQYF
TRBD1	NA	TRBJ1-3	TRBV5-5	TGTGCCAGCAGGTCCTCGACAGGGGGGATGTCTGGAAACACCATATATTTT	CASRSSTGGMSGNTIYF
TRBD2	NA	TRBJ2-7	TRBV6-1	TGTGCCAGCAGTGATGCCTCACTAGCGGGGACTTACGAGCAGTACTTC	CASSDASLAGTYEQYF
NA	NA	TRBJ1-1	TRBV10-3	TGTGCCATCAGGAAAGACCCTAGCACTGAAGCTTTCTTT	CAIRKDPSTEAFF
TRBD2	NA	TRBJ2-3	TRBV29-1	TGCAGCGTTGAGTCGGCACTAGCGGGAGGGCCGGTAGATACGCAGTATTTT	CSVESALAGGPVDTQYF
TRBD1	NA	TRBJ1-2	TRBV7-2	TGTGCCAGCAGACGGACAGGGAACTATGGCTACACCTTC	CASRRTGNYGYTF